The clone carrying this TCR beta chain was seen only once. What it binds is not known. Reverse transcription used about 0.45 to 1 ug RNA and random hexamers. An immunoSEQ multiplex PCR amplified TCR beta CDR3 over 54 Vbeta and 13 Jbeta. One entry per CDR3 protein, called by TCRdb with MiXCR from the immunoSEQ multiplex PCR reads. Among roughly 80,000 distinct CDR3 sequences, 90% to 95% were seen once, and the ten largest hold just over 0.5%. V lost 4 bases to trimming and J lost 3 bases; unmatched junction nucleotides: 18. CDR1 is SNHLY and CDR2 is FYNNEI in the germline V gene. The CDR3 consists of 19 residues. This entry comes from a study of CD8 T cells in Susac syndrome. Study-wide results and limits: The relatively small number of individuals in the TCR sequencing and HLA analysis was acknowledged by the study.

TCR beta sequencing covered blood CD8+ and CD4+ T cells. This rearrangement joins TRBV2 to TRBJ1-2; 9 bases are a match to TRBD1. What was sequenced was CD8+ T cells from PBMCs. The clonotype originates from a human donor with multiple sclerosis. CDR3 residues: CASSVPQTGGTVRDYGYTF. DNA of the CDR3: TGTGCCAGCAGTGTGCCCCAGACAGGGGGAACCGTTCGCGACTATGGCTACACCTTC. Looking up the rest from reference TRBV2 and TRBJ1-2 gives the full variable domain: EPEVTQTPSHQVTQMGQEVILRCVPISNHLYFYWYRQILGQKVEFLVSFYNNEISEKSEIFDDQFSVERPDGSNFTLKIRSTKLEDSAMYFCASSVPQTGGTVRDYGYTFGSGTRLTVV.